This T cell receptor beta chain came from a study of neurological immune-mediated disorders. Points from the study as a whole: Sharing of CDR3 amino acid sequences among expanded clones across subjects was absent, suggesting private repertoires in all groups.

Over 170 million TCR-beta sequences, together covering 15-18 subjects, were produced by every individual sequencing run that was carried out. TCRdb reanalysed the 5' RACE reads using MiXCR and keeps one entry per CDR3 protein. Of 25,000 to 35,000 distinct CDR3 sequences in the sample, around 16% were seen once. Germline CDR1 reads SQVTM; CDR2 reads ANQGSEA. V gave up 4 bases and J gave up 0 bases, with 6 bases separating them. The CDR3 contains 12 residues. This clonotype was recorded at least ten times. Its specificity is not known. Volunteers from a blood bank in Maryland, USA, constituted the healthy controls.

The receptor comes from a man aged 65-85 years in good health. Sequencing input: PBMCs. The V gene is TRBV29-1, the J gene TRBJ2-5; no reliable D call. The DNA for the CDR3 is TGCAGCGTTGGGGTCAACCAAGAGACCCAGTACTTC. Translated, it gives CSVGVNQETQYF.